This record covers a single TCR beta chain. V lost 7 bases and J 0 bases, leaving 1 base between the germline ends. Germline assignment: CDR1 MNHEY and CDR2 SVGAGI. The CDR3 totals 11 residues. The data were produced by immunoSEQ multiplex PCR, yet TCRdb's version contains in-frame clones alone and is incomplete. The data hold about half a million clones, with 80% to 90% observed a single time. The treatment denotes: some 20 received Ad26.COV2.S at low or high dose, single or two shots; 5 received placebo; per-sample allocation not given. The samples date from day 63 after the first vaccine or placebo injection. This specimen belongs to a study of Ad26.COV2.S vaccination and SARS-CoV-2 variants.

The chain is built from TRBV6-5 and TRBJ1-3; D call uncertain. The material was peripheral blood, obtained in a trial of Ad26.COV2.S vaccine versus placebo. This clonotype was sampled from a person between 18 and 59 years old who received the Ad26.COV2.S COVID-19 vaccine or a placebo. This CDR3 is CASISGNTIYF. The CDR3 bases are TGTGCCAGCATCTCTGGAAACACCATATATTTT.